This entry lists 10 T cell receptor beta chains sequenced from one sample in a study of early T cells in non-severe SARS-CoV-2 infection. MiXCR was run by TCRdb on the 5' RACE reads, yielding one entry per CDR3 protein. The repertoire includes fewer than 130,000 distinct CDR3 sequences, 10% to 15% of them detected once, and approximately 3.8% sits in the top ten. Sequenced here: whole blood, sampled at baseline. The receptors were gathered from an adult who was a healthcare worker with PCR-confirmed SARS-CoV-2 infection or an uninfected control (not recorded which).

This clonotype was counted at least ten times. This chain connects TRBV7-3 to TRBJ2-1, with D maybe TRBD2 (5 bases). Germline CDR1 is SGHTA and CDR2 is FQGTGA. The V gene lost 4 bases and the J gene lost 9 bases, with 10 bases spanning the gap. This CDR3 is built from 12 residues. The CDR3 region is CASSSRAGEQFF. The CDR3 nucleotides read TGTGCCAGCAGCTCAAGGGCGGGTGAGCAGTTCTTC.

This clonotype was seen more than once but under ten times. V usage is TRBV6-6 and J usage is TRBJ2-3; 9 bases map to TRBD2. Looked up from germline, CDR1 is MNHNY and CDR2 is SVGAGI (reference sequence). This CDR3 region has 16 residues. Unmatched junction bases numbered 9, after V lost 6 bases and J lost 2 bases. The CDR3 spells CASRDHSGGSTDTQYF. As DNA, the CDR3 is TGTGCCAGCAGAGACCATAGCGGGGGATCCACAGATACGCAGTATTTT.

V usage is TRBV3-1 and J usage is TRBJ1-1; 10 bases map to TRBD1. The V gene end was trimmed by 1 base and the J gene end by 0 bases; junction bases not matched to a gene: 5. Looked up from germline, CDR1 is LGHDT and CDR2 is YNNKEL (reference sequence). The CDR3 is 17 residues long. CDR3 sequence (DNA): TGTGCCAGCAGCCAAGGTGACAGGGGGCGCATGAACACTGAAGCTTTCTTT. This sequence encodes CASSQGDRGRMNTEAFF.

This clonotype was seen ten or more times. In DNA form, the CDR3 reads TGTGCCAGCAGCCAAGCCCGACTAGCGGGGGCTAGCACAGATACGCAGTATTTT. As protein: CASSQARLAGASTDTQYF. The chain combines TRBV3-1 with TRBJ2-3; 12 bases agree with TRBD2. The CDR3 is 18 residues long. The V gene's germline CDR1 is LGHDT and CDR2 YNNKEL (reference sequence). With 1 base clipped from V and 0 bases from J, the junction kept 5 bases outside the gene matches.

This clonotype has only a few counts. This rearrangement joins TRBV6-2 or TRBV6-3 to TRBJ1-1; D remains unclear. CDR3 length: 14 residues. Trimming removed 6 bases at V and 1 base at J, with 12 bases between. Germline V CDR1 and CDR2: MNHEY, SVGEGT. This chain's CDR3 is CASSAGGRNTEAFF. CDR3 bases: TGTGCCAGCAGCGCGGGAGGGAGGAACACTGAAGCTTTCTTT.

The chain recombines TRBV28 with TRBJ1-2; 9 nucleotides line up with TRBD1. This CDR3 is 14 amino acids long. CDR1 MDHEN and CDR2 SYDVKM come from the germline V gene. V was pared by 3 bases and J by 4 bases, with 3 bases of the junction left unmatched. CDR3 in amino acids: CASSFPGQGYGYTF. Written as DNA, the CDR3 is TGTGCCAGCAGTTTTCCGGGACAGGGCTATGGCTACACCTTC.

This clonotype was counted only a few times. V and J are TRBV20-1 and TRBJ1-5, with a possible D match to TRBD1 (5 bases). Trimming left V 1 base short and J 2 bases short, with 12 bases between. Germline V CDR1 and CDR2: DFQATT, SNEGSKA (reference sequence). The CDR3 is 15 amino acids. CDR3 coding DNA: TGCAGTGCTAGAGGGGGACGGGGAGGCAATCAGCCCCAGCATTTT. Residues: CSARGGRGGNQPQHF.

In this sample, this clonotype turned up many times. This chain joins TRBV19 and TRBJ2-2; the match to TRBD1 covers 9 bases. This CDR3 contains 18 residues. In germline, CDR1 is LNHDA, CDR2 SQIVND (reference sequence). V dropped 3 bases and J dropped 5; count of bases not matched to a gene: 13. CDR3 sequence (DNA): TGTGCCAGTAGTATTGGTACAGGGGGCGACTTGTGGACCGGGGAGCTGTTTTTT. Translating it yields CASSIGTGGDLWTGELFF.

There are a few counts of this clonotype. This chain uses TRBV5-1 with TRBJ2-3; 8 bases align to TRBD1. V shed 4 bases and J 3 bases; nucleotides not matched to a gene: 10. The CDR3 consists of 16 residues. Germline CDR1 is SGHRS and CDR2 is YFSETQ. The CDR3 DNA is TGCGCCAGCAGCCCGACAGGGGCCGGGCAGACAGATACGCAGTATTTT. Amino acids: CASSPTGAGQTDTQYF.

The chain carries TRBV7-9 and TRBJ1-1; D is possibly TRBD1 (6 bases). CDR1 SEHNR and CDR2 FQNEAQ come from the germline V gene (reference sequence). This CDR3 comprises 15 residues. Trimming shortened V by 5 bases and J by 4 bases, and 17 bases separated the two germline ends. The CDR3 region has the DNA TGTGCCAGCAGCCATACAGGGCGAAGAAGCACTGAAGCTTTCTTT. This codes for CASSHTGRRSTEAFF.